This entry describes one T cell receptor (beta chain). The entry originates in a study of blood T cell repertoires in COVID-19. Source study methods: Reference gene primer amplification gave estimated nucleated cell counts. Measured with immunoSEQ multiplex PCR; TCRdb has only the in-frame clones, and not every one. The V and J calls and the clone size are those of that table, but D and trimming were determined from the DNA. The table has approximately 280,000 clones, around 87% seen once. The germline gives CDR1 LNHDA, CDR2 SQIVND (reference sequence). The V and J ends lost 4 bases and 3 bases, in that order; junction bases with no gene match: 13. The CDR3 length is 17 residues.

The chain combines TRBV19 with TRBJ1-2, with 8 bases that match TRBD1. The sequence came from a woman aged 25 to 39 who had recovered from COVID-19. The sequenced sample consisted of peripheral blood. The CDR3 coding sequence is TGTGCCAGTAGTACACTTCCAGGACAGGGACGGGACTATGGCTACACCTTC. Translated: CASSTLPGQGRDYGYTF.